The next 13 T cell receptor beta chains were all read from a single sample in a study of response to subunit inactivated influenza vaccine. TCRdb called the RT-PCR reads again in MiXCR, with one record for every CDR3 protein. The top ten hold 2.8% of the sample, which has some 550,000 distinct CDR3 sequences, less than 25% seen once. Separately, the same data were catalogued under a study of T cells expressing NK-cell markers. Per that paper: Beta-chain TCR cDNA was generated via 5'RACE template switching with UMIs.

The material was CD4+ T cells sorted from PBMCs, obtained approximately 12 days after vaccination. These receptors were collected from a man aged 45 to 65 who received an inactivated influenza vaccine.

In DNA, the CDR3 is TGCAGTGCTAGTGGGCAGGGAGCCACCTACGAGCAGTACTTC. This codes for CSASGQGATYEQYF. The gene calls are TRBV20-1 and TRBJ2-7; TRBD1 or TRBD2 may be the D gene (5 bases each). CDR3 length equals 14 residues. V was pared by 3 bases and J by 2 bases, with 14 bases between. CDR1 and CDR2 from the germline V gene are DFQATT and SNEGSKA (reference sequence).

The chain links TRBV12-3 or TRBV12-4 to TRBJ2-7; no clear D. V was pared by 3 bases and J by 0 bases, with 15 bases between. There are 16 residues in the CDR3. The DNA for the CDR3 is TGTGCCAGCAGTTTGGGTGTGAGACTGAGCTCCTACGAGCAGTACTTC. Translation gives CASSLGVRLSSYEQYF.

There are a few counts of this clonotype. The chain is built from TRBV29-1 and TRBJ1-1; TRBD1 matches at 7 bases. This CDR3 comprises 13 residues. Germline lookup yields CDR1 SQVTM and CDR2 ANQGSEA. Losses at the gene ends were 4 bases for V and 5 bases for J; bases not matched to a gene: 7. CDR3 protein: CSVGSQGGTEAFF. CDR3 nucleotides: TGCAGCGTTGGCTCTCAGGGGGGAACTGAAGCTTTCTTT.

This clonotype turned up a few times. The chain joins TRBV5-1 to TRBJ1-5; no clear D gene. The CDR3 runs to 15 residues. Germline V gene lookup returns CDR1 SGHRS and CDR2 YFSETQ. The ends were cut back, 0 bases at V and 8 bases at J, with 15 bases in the middle. CDR3 sequence reads: CASSLVGGRLEPQHF. CDR3 sequence (DNA): TGCGCCAGCAGCTTGGTCGGAGGCAGGCTAGAGCCCCAGCATTTT.

The CDR3 protein is CASSSKNEAFF. CDR3 sequence (DNA): TGTGCCAGCAGTTCGAAAAATGAAGCTTTCTTT. J is TRBJ1-1 and V is TRBV12-3 or TRBV12-4; D uncertain. The CDR3 length is 11 residues. The V end lost 4 bases, the J end lost 7 bases, and 7 bases lay between the germline ends.

Details on this clonotype: One end of the junction varies from germline; a read error may be responsible. The chain combines TRBV15 with TRBJ2-2, with D perhaps matching TRBD1 or TRBD2 (5 bases each). CDR3 length: 20 residues. The germline gives CDR1 LNHNV, CDR2 YYDKDF (reference sequence). The CDR3 loop reads CATSSPPGRKGAPNTRELFF. The DNA for the CDR3 is TGTGCCACCAGCAGCCCCCCGGGACGGAAGGGCGCCCCGAACACCAGGGAGCTGTTTTTT.

The V and J genes are TRBV29-1 and TRBJ2-1; TRBD1 agrees at 9 bases. Germline lookup yields CDR1 SQVTM and CDR2 ANQGSEA. With 7 bases clipped from V and 7 bases from J, the junction kept 5 bases outside the gene matches. The CDR3 is 12 residues long. CDR3 sequence (DNA): TGCAGCGGGGGGGGACAGGGTAATGAGCAGTTCTTC. Amino acids: CSGGGQGNEQFF.

This clonotype was seen more than once but under ten times. This chain joins TRBV24-1 and TRBJ2-1; the match to TRBD1 covers 7 bases. CDR1 is KGHDR and CDR2 is SFDVKD in the germline V gene. V lost 2 bases, J lost 3 bases, and 0 bases stayed unmatched. The CDR3 totals 14 residues. The CDR3 sequence: CATSDSGGYNEQFF. The CDR3, as DNA: TGTGCCACCAGTGATTCAGGGGGCTACAATGAGCAGTTCTTC.

Ten or more counts support this clonotype. This chain connects TRBV9 to TRBJ2-7; D unresolved. Trimming removed 0 bases at V and 3 bases at J, with 10 bases between. There are 14 residues in the CDR3. Germline loops: CDR1 SGDLS, CDR2 YYNGEE. This CDR3 is CASSVEPVSYEQYF. CDR3 nucleotides: TGTGCCAGCAGCGTAGAGCCGGTTAGCTACGAGCAGTACTTC. The whole variable domain, remainder taken from reference TRBV9 and TRBJ2-7, is DSGVTQTPKHLITATGQRVTLRCSPRSGDLSVYWYQQSLDQGLQFLIQYYNGEERAKGNILERFSAQQFPDLHSELNLSSLELGDSALYFCASSVEPVSYEQYFGPGTRLTVT.

The chain is built from TRBV2 and TRBJ2-2; the D gene could be TRBD1 or TRBD2 (5 bases each). The CDR3 has 14 amino acids. Per germline, CDR1 SNHLY and CDR2 FYNNEI. V was trimmed by 8 bases and J by 4 bases, leaving 14 bases between them. The CDR3 nucleotides are TGTGCCAGCGTCCCAGGGACCGCCACCGGGGAGCTGTTTTTT. Translation: CASVPGTATGELFF.

This clonotype showed up just a few times. The rearrangement uses TRBV14 and TRBJ2-1, with D maybe TRBD1 (5 bases). The CDR3 is 17 residues long. Germline V gives CDR1 SGHDN, CDR2 FVKESK. V was trimmed by 0 bases and J by 0 bases, leaving 12 bases between them. The CDR3 DNA follows: TGTGCCAGCAGCCAAGAATGGGGCCAGAGCTCCTACAATGAGCAGTTCTTC. Translation gives CASSQEWGQSSYNEQFF.

The chain combines TRBV20-1 with TRBJ2-4; TRBD1 matches at 9 bases. J was trimmed by 3 bases and V by 0 bases; bases with no gene match: 12. This CDR3 is built from 18 residues. CDR1 and CDR2 (germline): DFQATT, SNEGSKA (reference sequence). In DNA form, the CDR3 reads TGCAGTGCTAGAGATTCGCGGGACAGGGACGTCGGCAAAAACATTCAGTACTTC. It translates to CSARDSRDRDVGKNIQYF.

This clonotype has only a few counts. The chain is built from TRBV11-2 and TRBJ2-1, with D perhaps given as TRBD1 or TRBD2 (7 bases each). Germline V gives CDR1 SGHAT, CDR2 FQNNGV. The CDR3 is made up of 15 amino acids. V lost 3 bases and J lost 5, with 14 bases in between. In nucleotides, the CDR3 is TGTGCCAGCAGCTTCCTCAGGGGGGGCAACAATGAGCAGTTCTTC. Translated, it gives CASSFLRGGNNEQFF.